The 25 T cell receptor beta chains reported below all come from one sample, sequenced in a study of Graves' ophthalmopathy and Graves' hyperthyroidism. The authors amplified TCR beta CDR3 regions, and they did so from RNA transcripts for repertoire sequencing. The authors performed first-round RT-PCR with HTBI primers and then a second-round multiplex PCR. TCRdb passed the multiplex PCR reads through MiXCR, listing each CDR3 protein once. The sample lists some 750,000 distinct CDR3 sequences, roughly 41% seen once, with roughly 46% in the top ten. The sample taken for sequencing was peripheral blood. These receptors came from an adult man with Graves' ophthalmopathy.

This clonotype was counted many times. V gene TRBV7-2 combines with J gene TRBJ2-7; 9 nucleotides match TRBD1. The V gene end was trimmed by 2 bases and the J gene end by 2 bases; junction bases not matched to a gene: 7. This CDR3 spans 16 amino acids. CDR1 and CDR2 from the germline V gene are SGHTA and FQGNSA. DNA of the CDR3: TGTGCCAGCAGCTTAACCGGGACAGGGTACACCTACGAGCAGTACTTC. Amino acid sequence: CASSLTGTGYTYEQYF.

This clonotype was seen at least ten times. The chain links TRBV2 to TRBJ2-7; no reliable D call. CDR1 and CDR2 (germline): SNHLY, FYNNEI. The CDR3 loop spans 13 amino acids. The V end was cut by 1 base, the J end by 1 base, with 5 bases between. The CDR3 nucleotides read TGTGCCAGCAGTGAAGTTAGGTCCTACGAGCAGTACTTC. Protein sequence: CASSEVRSYEQYF.

The V call is TRBV25-1, the J call TRBJ2-1; TRBD1 matches at 7 bases. The CDR3 is 14 residues long. Germline V gene data show CDR1 as MGHDK and CDR2 as SYGVNS. Trimming took 5 bases from V and 5 from J; bases not matched to a gene: 6. CDR3 nucleotide sequence: TGTGCCAGCAGTACACAGGGGCGGGACAATGAGCAGTTCTTC. It is translated as CASSTQGRDNEQFF.

This rearrangement joins TRBV14 to TRBJ1-2; 11 nucleotides agree with TRBD1. Trimming took 0 bases from V and 6 from J; bases not matched to a gene: 6. The CDR3 consists of 16 residues. The germline gives CDR1 SGHDN, CDR2 FVKESK. Here the CDR3 DNA reads TGTGCCAGCAGCCAAGATCTTAGGACAGGGGGCGATGGCTACACCTTC. As protein: CASSQDLRTGGDGYTF.

CDR3 loop: CASRMGQPYEQYF. The CDR3 bases are TGTGCCAGCAGGATGGGACAGCCCTACGAGCAGTACTTC. This chain connects TRBV10-3 to TRBJ2-7; 7 positions match TRBD1. Germline V gene sequence: CDR1 ENHRY, CDR2 SYGVKD. The CDR3 contains 13 residues. J was trimmed by 2 bases and V by 10 bases; bases with no gene match: 8.

Turning to this clonotype: Since a much larger clone is just one base distant, this may be a read error. The gene calls are TRBV7-9 and TRBJ1-2; D is unclear. From germline, CDR1 is SEHNR and CDR2 FQNEAQ (reference sequence). The CDR3 length is 12 residues. The CDR3 bases are TGTGCCAGCAGCCCCCATGACTATGGCTGCACCTTC. Encoded protein: CASSPHDYGCTF.

As to this clonotype: This may come from a read error, since a much larger clone is one base off. The V call is TRBV7-2, the J call TRBJ2-6, with 7 bases fitting TRBD1. The CDR3 sequence is 17 residues long. CDR1 is SGHTA and CDR2 is FQGNSA in the germline V gene. CDR3 amino acids: CASSSSTGLTGAYVLTF. The CDR3, as DNA: TGCGCCAGCAGCTCCTCGACAGGGCTCACTGGGGCCTACGTCCTGACTTTC. The full variable domain, with the rest looked up from reference TRBV7-2 and TRBJ2-6, is GAGVSQSPSNKVTEKGKDVELRCDPISGHTALYWYRQSLGQGLEFLIYFQGNSAPDKSGLPSDRFSAERTGGSVSTLTIQRTQQEDSAVYLCASSSSTGLTGAYVLTFGAGSRLTVL.

The genes are TRBV6-1 and TRBJ1-1; D call uncertain. This CDR3 is 14 amino acids long. Germline CDR1 is MNHNS and CDR2 is SASEGT. V was pared by 4 bases and J by 6 bases, with 15 bases between. CDR3 region: CASSGPGPNSEAFF. CDR3 coding DNA: TGTGCCAGCAGTGGACCCGGCCCTAACTCTGAAGCTTTCTTT.

Points on this clonotype: A read error is possible here, since a much larger clone lies one base away. The conserved final phenylalanine or tryptophan is absent from the CDR3, which likely points to a read error. The chain uses TRBV2 and TRBJ2-6; D unresolved. Trimming left V 8 bases short and J 0 bases short, with 8 bases between. The CDR3 has 14 residues. The germline gives CDR1 SNHLY, CDR2 FYNNEI. CDR3 coding DNA: TGTGCCAGCGGGTCCCTCTCTGGGGCCAACGTCCTGACTTCC. Amino acid sequence: CASGSLSGANVLTS.

The J gene is TRBJ1-2, the V gene TRBV12-3 or TRBV12-4, with TRBD1 as a possible D gene (6 bases). V was clipped by 6 bases and J by 8 bases, with 28 bases between them. The CDR3 is made up of 17 amino acids. As DNA, the CDR3 is TGTGCCAGCAGCTATAAGACAGGTCATTCAAAGGGTAGGGGCTACACCTTC. Protein product: CASSYKTGHSKGRGYTF.

The rearrangement uses TRBV7-3 and TRBJ2-1; 11 bases are shared with TRBD2. This CDR3 is 15 amino acids long. Trimming cost V 5 bases and J 10 bases; bases outside gene matches: 10. Germline lookup yields CDR1 SGHTA and CDR2 FQGTGA. The CDR3 reads CASSPTLAGGWEQFF. The CDR3 DNA is TGTGCCAGCAGCCCTACGCTAGCGGGGGGTTGGGAGCAGTTCTTC. Variable domain in full (rest from reference TRBV7-3 and TRBJ2-1): GAGVSQTPSNKVTEKGKYVELRCDPISGHTALYWYRQSLGQGPEFLIYFQGTGAADDSGLPNDRFFAVRPEGSVSTLKIQRTERGDSAVYLCASSPTLAGGWEQFFGPGTRLTVL.

With regard to this clonotype: This sequence may be a read error, since a much larger clone differs from it by one base. The V and J genes are TRBV11-2 and TRBJ1-1; possibly TRBD1 for D (5 bases). The CDR3 covers 16 residues. Germline CDR1 SGHAT, CDR2 FQNNGV. CDR3 sequence reads: CAGSFESRASGTEAFF. Written as DNA, the CDR3 is TGTGCCGGCAGCTTCGAATCCAGGGCTTCGGGCACTGAAGCTTTCTTT. The variable domain in full, completed from reference TRBV11-2 and TRBJ1-1, reads EAGVAQSPRYKIIEKRQSVAFWCNPISGHATLYWYQQILGQGPKLLIQFQNNGVVDDSQLPKDRFSAERLKGVDSTLKIQPAKLEDSAVYLCAGSFESRASGTEAFFGQGTRLTVV.

J is TRBJ1-2 and V is TRBV2; no clear D gene. CDR3 length: 16 residues. The germline V gene has CDR1 SNHLY and CDR2 FYNNEI. Trimming removed 1 base at V and 4 bases at J, with 16 bases between. DNA of the CDR3: TGTGCCAGCAGTGAAGAGGTCCTCCCCGGGTTCTATGGCTACACCTTC. Protein product: CASSEEVLPGFYGYTF.

Note on this clonotype: It may be a read error: a sequence one base away is much more abundant. CDR3 amino acids: CAISEVDQPQHF. DNA for the CDR3: TGTGCCATCAGTGAAGTGGATCAGCCCCAGCATTTT. The genes are TRBV10-3 and TRBJ1-5, with no clear D. Between the trimmed V and J ends, which lost 3 bases and 5 bases, there was a span of 5 bases. The germline V gene encodes CDR1 ENHRY and CDR2 SYGVKD. The CDR3 has 12 residues.

This clonotype was seen many times. The chain is built from TRBV10-3 and TRBJ2-7; 11 bases are shared with TRBD2. V lost 8 bases to trimming and J lost 1 base; unmatched junction nucleotides: 13. CDR3 length: 17 residues. Per germline, CDR1 ENHRY and CDR2 SYGVKD. The CDR3 DNA sequence: TGTGCCATCGCCTCGGGACTAGCGGAGTCGTCGTCCTACGAGCAGTACTTC. Protein product: CAIASGLAESSSYEQYF.

This clonotype was picked up many times. A much larger clonotype is one base distant, so this may be a read error. This sequence joins TRBV29-1 and TRBJ1-1, with D maybe TRBD1 (6 bases). The V and J ends lost 6 bases and 4 bases respectively, with 15 bases between them. Germline V gene sequence: CDR1 SQVTM, CDR2 ANQGSEA. CDR3 length: 13 amino acids. CDR3 bases: TGCAGCGTCTGGACAGTATCGAGCACTGAAGCTTTCTTT. Protein product: CSVWTVSSTEAFF.

The chain uses TRBV11-2 and TRBJ2-5; tentative D call: TRBD1 (5 bases). The CDR3 is 13 amino acids. Trimming left V 6 bases short and J 2 bases short, with 10 bases between. Germline loops: CDR1 SGHAT, CDR2 FQNNGV. The CDR3 region is CASSLQEQETQYF. Here the CDR3 DNA reads TGTGCCAGCAGTCTACAGGAGCAAGAGACCCAGTACTTC.

This clonotype came up a few times. This sequence joins TRBV4-2 and TRBJ1-4, with D perhaps matching TRBD1 (6 bases). Between the trimmed V and J ends, which lost 1 base and 6 bases, there was a span of 12 bases. CDR3 size: 15 residues. The germline CDR1 and CDR2 sequences are LGHNA and YNFKEQ. CDR3 region: CASSQVTGKYEKLFF. The CDR3 coding sequence is TGTGCCAGCAGCCAAGTAACAGGGAAATATGAAAAACTGTTTTTT.

This clonotype was seen repeatedly, ten times or more. The chain recombines TRBV2 with TRBJ1-2; TRBD1 matches at 9 bases. The CDR3 is 15 residues long. The V and J ends lost 5 bases and 1 base, in that order; junction bases with no gene match: 5. The germline V gene has CDR1 SNHLY and CDR2 FYNNEI. The CDR3 reads CASSSGQGVNYGYTF. As DNA, the CDR3 is TGTGCCAGCAGTTCGGGACAGGGAGTTAACTATGGCTACACCTTC.

This chain links TRBV10-3 with TRBJ1-2, with D perhaps TRBD1 (6 bases). CDR1 is ENHRY and CDR2 is SYGVKD in the germline V gene. Trimming took 0 bases from V and 4 from J, leaving 15 bases between them. This CDR3 region has 16 residues. For the CDR3, the DNA is TGTGCCATCAGTGAGTCGACCGTGACAGGAAGCTATGGCTACACCTTC. This encodes CAISESTVTGSYGYTF.

This clonotype was found many times. The rearrangement joins TRBV29-1 to TRBJ1-1; D is unresolved. This CDR3 has 11 amino acids. With 7 bases removed from V and 2 bases from J, the gap between germline ends came to 8 bases. Per germline, CDR1 SQVTM and CDR2 ANQGSEA. CDR3 nucleotides: TGCAGCGCCCCTGTCAACACTGAAGCTTTCTTT. Amino acid sequence: CSAPVNTEAFF.

There are a few counts of this clonotype. The genes are TRBV12-3 or TRBV12-4 and TRBJ1-4; D unclear. This CDR3 contains 16 residues. V was pared by 3 bases and J by 0 bases, with 11 bases between. The CDR3 region is CASSFQTDSTNEKLFF. The DNA of the CDR3 is TGTGCCAGCAGTTTCCAAACAGACTCAACTAATGAAAAACTGTTTTTT.

This sequence joins TRBV10-3 and TRBJ1-5, with 9 bases matching TRBD1. The CDR3 is 15 amino acids. The V and J ends lost 3 bases and 4 bases, in that order; junction bases with no gene match: 4. Germline V gives CDR1 ENHRY, CDR2 SYGVKD. CDR3 sequence: CAISDPGQGNQPQHF. As DNA, the CDR3 is TGTGCCATCAGTGACCCCGGACAGGGGAATCAGCCCCAGCATTTT.

The rearrangement uses TRBV24-1 and TRBJ1-2; 8 bases align to TRBD1. J gave up 8 bases and V 4 bases, and 8 bases lay outside the gene matches. This CDR3 has 14 amino acids. The germline V gene encodes CDR1 KGHDR and CDR2 SFDVKD. The CDR3 reads CATSDPGGDRGYTF. The CDR3 DNA follows: TGTGCCACCAGTGACCCAGGGGGCGATCGGGGCTACACCTTC.

Notes on this clonotype: It may be a read error: a sequence one base away is much more abundant. J is TRBJ2-7 and V is TRBV29-1; D remains ambiguous. The CDR3 runs 12 residues. Germline assignment: CDR1 SQVTM and CDR2 ANQGSEA. Trimming took 7 bases from V and 6 from J, leaving 16 bases between them. DNA for the CDR3: TGCAGCGGCCTGGTTCTCCCCTGCGAGCAGTACTTC. Amino acids: CSGLVLPCEQYF.